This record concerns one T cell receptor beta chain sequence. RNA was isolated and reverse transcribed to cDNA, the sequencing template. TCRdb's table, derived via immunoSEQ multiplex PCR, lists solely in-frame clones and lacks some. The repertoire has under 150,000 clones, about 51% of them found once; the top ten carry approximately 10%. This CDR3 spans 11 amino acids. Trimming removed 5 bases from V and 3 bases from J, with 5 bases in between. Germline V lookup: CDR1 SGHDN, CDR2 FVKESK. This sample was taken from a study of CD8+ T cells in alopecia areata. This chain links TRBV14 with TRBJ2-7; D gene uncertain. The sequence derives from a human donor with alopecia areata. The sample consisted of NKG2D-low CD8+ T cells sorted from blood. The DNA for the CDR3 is TGTGCCAGCAGCACCGGCTACGAGCAGTACTTC. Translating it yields CASSTGYEQYF.